This entry describes one T cell receptor beta chain. V was pared by 4 bases and J by 4 bases, with 7 bases of the junction left unmatched. The CDR3 extends over 15 amino acids. Germline V gives CDR1 SGHRS, CDR2 YFSETQ. This record belongs to a study of blood T cell repertoires in COVID-19. Whole-study context: Samples of COVID-19 (acute and convalescent) were obtained from the United States, Italy and Spain. PBMCs, B-cell-depleted T cells, or T cells were the source of the cDNA or gDNA that made up the material.

In the authors' methods: The authors estimated nucleated cell counts from reference gene primer amplification. Here immunoSEQ multiplex PCR was the method, and the copy in TCRdb shows in-frame clones only, minus some. V, J and clone size are those of that table, while D and trimming were read from the DNA. This sample has some 70,000 clones, with approximately 83% found just once. The V gene is TRBV5-1, the J gene TRBJ2-1; 8 bases agree with TRBD1. This TCR derives from an elderly man with acute or convalescent COVID-19. Material: peripheral blood. CDR3 sequence: CASSGKGQAYNEQFF. CDR3 DNA sequence: TGCGCCAGCAGCGGGAAGGGACAGGCTTACAATGAGCAGTTCTTC.